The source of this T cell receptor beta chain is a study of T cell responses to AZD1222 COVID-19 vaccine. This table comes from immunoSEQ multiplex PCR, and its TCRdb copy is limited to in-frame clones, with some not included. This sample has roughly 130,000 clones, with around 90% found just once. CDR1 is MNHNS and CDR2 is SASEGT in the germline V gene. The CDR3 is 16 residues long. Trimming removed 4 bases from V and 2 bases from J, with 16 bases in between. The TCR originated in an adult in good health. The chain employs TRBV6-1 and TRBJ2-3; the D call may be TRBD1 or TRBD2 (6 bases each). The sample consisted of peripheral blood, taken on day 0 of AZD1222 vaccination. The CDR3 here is CASSGSFGGHTDTQYF. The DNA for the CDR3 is TGTGCCAGCAGTGGGTCTTTCGGGGGACACACAGATACGCAGTATTTT.